These 12 T cell receptor beta chains came from one sample sequenced in a study of cytomegalovirus exposure and HLA in healthy donors. Researchers ran the PCR with 60 Vbeta and 13 Jbeta primers. TCRdb keeps only in-frame clones here, not all; method: immunoSEQ multiplex PCR. The sample yields 120,000 or so clones, approximately 80% seen once. The sample consisted of PBMCs. These receptors were obtained from a man aged 45 to 65 in good health and CMV-seronegative.

This clone was counted between two and nine times. The chain joins TRBV29-1 to TRBJ1-1, with TRBD1 matching over 7 bases. V dropped 7 bases and J dropped 5; count of bases not matched to a gene: 7. This CDR3 is built from 12 residues. CDR1 and CDR2 from the germline V gene are SQVTM and ANQGSEA. CDR3 region: CSGRDRATEAFF. The CDR3 coding sequence is TGCAGCGGTAGGGACAGAGCGACTGAAGCTTTCTTT.

The chain links TRBV27 to TRBJ2-7, with TRBD1 matching 10 bases. In germline, CDR1 is MNHEY, CDR2 SMNVEV (reference sequence). V shed 4 bases and J 6 bases; nucleotides not matched to a gene: 9. The CDR3 consists of 15 residues. CDR3 region: CASSSGTGVLGEQYF. In DNA, the CDR3 is TGTGCCAGCAGTTCCGGGACAGGGGTCCTCGGCGAGCAGTACTTC.

The chain is built from TRBV4-3 and TRBJ1-6; possibly TRBD1 for D (5 bases). V was shortened by 4 bases and J by 6 bases, with 10 bases between the two germline ends. This CDR3 spans 14 amino acids. The germline gives CDR1 LGHNA, CDR2 YSLEER. CDR3 region: CASSPRQSNSPLHF. The CDR3 DNA reads as TGCGCCAGCAGCCCACGACAGAGTAATTCACCCCTCCACTTT.

The CDR3 here is CASSYRGPGETQYF. The CDR3 bases are TGTGCCAGCAGCTACAGGGGGCCGGGAGAGACCCAGTACTTC. The V call is TRBV7-9, the J call TRBJ2-5; TRBD1 matches at 9 bases. The trim removed 4 bases at V and 4 bases at J, leaving 4 bases unmatched. This CDR3 is 14 amino acids long. CDR1 is SEHNR and CDR2 is FQNEAQ in the germline V gene (reference sequence).

The chain uses TRBV7-2 and TRBJ1-1; 8 positions match TRBD1. Germline CDR1 SGHTA, CDR2 FQGNSA. V dropped 2 bases and J dropped 4; count of bases not matched to a gene: 12. The CDR3 totals 17 residues. CDR3 sequence (DNA): TGTGCCAGCAGCTTATTCATCCCGGACAGGGTGGTCACTGAAGCTTTCTTT. Residues: CASSLFIPDRVVTEAFF.

This clone was observed a single time. V gene TRBV6-6 combines with J gene TRBJ1-1; 10 bases match TRBD1. Germline trimming cut 4 bases from V and 0 bases from J; bases unmatched to any gene: 5. Per germline, CDR1 MNHNY and CDR2 SVGAGI (reference sequence). This CDR3 is 16 amino acids long. The DNA for the CDR3 is TGTGCCAGCAGTTCGACAGGGGGCACCATGAACACTGAAGCTTTCTTT. It translates to CASSSTGGTMNTEAFF.

This chain uses TRBV7-9 with TRBJ2-1, with D perhaps TRBD2 (6 bases). Looked up from germline, CDR1 is SEHNR and CDR2 is FQNEAQ (reference sequence). This CDR3 has 14 residues. With 7 bases removed from V and 2 bases from J, the gap between germline ends came to 12 bases. The CDR3 reads CASIRSGAYNEQFF. In nucleotides, the CDR3 is TGTGCCAGCATCAGATCGGGAGCCTACAATGAGCAGTTCTTC.

The V call is TRBV7-6, the J call TRBJ2-3; TRBD2 matches at 11 bases. The germline gives CDR1 SGHVS, CDR2 FNYEAQ. Unmatched junction bases numbered 11, after V lost 3 bases and J lost 6 bases. The CDR3 runs to 17 residues. The CDR3 loop reads CASSFTSGGFGGDTQYF. The CDR3 DNA follows: TGTGCCAGCAGCTTCACTAGCGGGGGTTTCGGGGGGGATACGCAGTATTTT.

V gene TRBV5-4 combines with J gene TRBJ1-3; D is possibly TRBD1 (6 bases). Per the germline V gene, CDR1 is SGHNT and CDR2 is YYREEE (reference sequence). V lost 4 bases, J lost 0 bases, and 11 bases lay in between. CDR3 length: 15 amino acids. The CDR3 spells CASSPGQTSGNTIYF. CDR3 bases: TGTGCCAGCAGCCCGGGACAAACCTCTGGAAACACCATATATTTT.

V is TRBV6-5 and J is TRBJ1-3; 7 nucleotides align to TRBD1. V shed 0 bases and J 9 bases; nucleotides not matched to a gene: 5. Germline CDR1 is MNHEY and CDR2 is SVGAGI. The CDR3 runs 14 residues. CDR3 region: CASSYSQDRVTIYF. The CDR3, as DNA: TGTGCCAGCAGTTACTCTCAAGACAGGGTCACCATATATTTT.

The chain joins TRBV19 to TRBJ2-7; TRBD2 is a possible D gene (5 bases). This CDR3 has 14 residues. Trimming stripped 2 bases from V and 4 bases from J, with 12 bases between. The germline V gene has CDR1 LNHDA and CDR2 SQIVND (reference sequence). CDR3 region: CASSITRETYEQYF. The CDR3 nucleotides read TGTGCCAGTAGTATAACCCGGGAAACGTACGAGCAGTACTTC.

The CDR3 DNA reads as TGTGCCAGCAGTTACTCGACAGGAGATACGCAGTATTTT. This translates into CASSYSTGDTQYF. The chain links TRBV6-5 to TRBJ2-3, with TRBD1 as a possible D gene (6 bases). V was pared by 0 bases and J by 5 bases, with 6 bases between. The V gene's germline CDR1 is MNHEY and CDR2 SVGAGI. CDR3 length: 13 residues.